This entry features one T cell receptor beta chain sequence. This may be a read error, as it is one base from a much larger clone. The CDR3 runs 11 residues. Germline V gene data show CDR1 as MGHRA and CDR2 as YSYEKL. Constant-region priming of about 500 ng total RNA yielded TCR beta cDNA. Libraries for TCR beta were built through three nested multiplex PCR rounds, which together made up a slightly modified ARM-PCR procedure. The first two PCR rounds used TRBV1-TRBV30 primers with a Cbeta primer, approximately 10 cycles each. TCRdb re-called the multiplex PCR reads through MiXCR, storing one row per CDR3 protein. The sample holds 310,000 or so distinct CDR3 sequences; around three fifths are singletons and the top ten take under 8%. Out of unsorted whole blood came the blood RNA, and germline DNA was extracted as well. The data derive from a study of tumor-infiltrating lymphocytes in primary liver carcinoma.

The clonotype was recovered from a man aged 40-55 years with primary liver carcinoma and hepatitis B virus infection. The chain uses TRBV4-1 and TRBJ2-3, with D unresolved. The sequenced material came from peripheral blood. Here the CDR3 DNA reads TGCGCCAGCAACCAAGGGGATACGCAGTATTTT. Protein product: CASNQGDTQYF.